This passage covers 5 T cell receptor beta chains from one sample sequenced in a study of T cells in Graves' hyperthyroidism and ophthalmopathy. Using RNA transcripts as the source, TCR beta CDR3 regions were amplified. Researchers ran a first-round RT-PCR on the TCR CDR3 using the HTBI primer set. TCRdb reanalysed the multiplex PCR reads using MiXCR and keeps one entry per CDR3 protein. The table lists about 640,000 distinct CDR3 sequences, about a fifth of them singletons. The sequencing sample was made of blood. All receptors derive from a man aged 30-40 years with Graves' ophthalmopathy.

V is TRBV12-3 or TRBV12-4 and J is TRBJ2-2; 16 bases map to TRBD2. The ends lost 8 bases at V and 4 bases at J; junction bases unmatched: 7. This CDR3 spans 17 amino acids. The chain's CDR3 is CASRGTSGRARTGELFF. DNA for the CDR3: TGTGCCAGCCGAGGGACTAGCGGGAGGGCCCGCACCGGGGAGCTGTTTTTT.

This clonotype was picked up many times. The chain couples TRBV5-1 to TRBJ2-7, with 7 positions matching TRBD1. With 3 bases clipped from V and 4 bases from J, the junction kept 10 bases outside the gene matches. Germline CDR1 is SGHRS and CDR2 is YFSETQ. The CDR3 runs to 15 residues. CDR3 sequence reads: CASSSGQPSSYEQYF. CDR3 in DNA: TGCGCCAGCAGCTCGGGACAGCCCTCTTCATACGAGCAGTACTTC.

The chain uses TRBV19 and TRBJ2-2; D might be TRBD1 (6 bases). V dropped 1 base and J dropped 1 base, with 7 bases sitting between them. CDR3 length: 15 amino acids. In germline, CDR1 is LNHDA, CDR2 SQIVND (reference sequence). The DNA for the CDR3 is TGTGCCAGTAGTATAGCAGGGGTGAACACCGGGGAGCTGTTTTTT. It yields the protein CASSIAGVNTGELFF.

This clonotype was counted once. The CDR3 region has the DNA TGCAGTGCTAGAGGGTTCTTAGCGGAAGCGTACGAGCAGTACTTC. Its translation is CSARGFLAEAYEQYF. The chain employs TRBV20-1 and TRBJ2-7; a possible D gene is TRBD2 (6 bases). The germline CDR1 and CDR2 sequences are DFQATT and SNEGSKA (reference sequence). Trimming removed 1 base at V and 4 bases at J, with 17 bases between. There are 15 residues in the CDR3.

The chain employs TRBV10-3 and TRBJ2-5; 8 nucleotides agree with TRBD1. V shed 2 bases and J 5 bases; nucleotides not matched to a gene: 4. This CDR3 region has 14 residues. Germline values: CDR1 ENHRY, CDR2 SYGVKD. The CDR3 DNA is TGTGCCATCAGTGAGGGACAGGGTGGGGAGACCCAGTACTTC. Encoded protein: CAISEGQGGETQYF.